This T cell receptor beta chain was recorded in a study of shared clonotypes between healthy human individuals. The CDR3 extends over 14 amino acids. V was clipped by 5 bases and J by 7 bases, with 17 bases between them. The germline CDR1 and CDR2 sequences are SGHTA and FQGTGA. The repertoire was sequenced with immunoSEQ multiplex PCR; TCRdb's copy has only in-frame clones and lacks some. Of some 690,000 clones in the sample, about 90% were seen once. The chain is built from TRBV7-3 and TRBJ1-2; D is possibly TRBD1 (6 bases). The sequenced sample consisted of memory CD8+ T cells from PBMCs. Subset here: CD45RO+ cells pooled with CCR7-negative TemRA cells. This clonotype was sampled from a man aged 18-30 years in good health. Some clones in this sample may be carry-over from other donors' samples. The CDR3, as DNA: TGTGCCAGCAGCGACCTAAAACAGGGAGGTGGCTACACCTTC. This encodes CASSDLKQGGGYTF. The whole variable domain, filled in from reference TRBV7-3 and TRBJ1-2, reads GAGVSQTPSNKVTEKGKYVELRCDPISGHTALYWYRQSLGQGPEFLIYFQGTGAADDSGLPNDRFFAVRPEGSVSTLKIQRTERGDSAVYLCASSDLKQGGGYTFGSGTRLTVV.